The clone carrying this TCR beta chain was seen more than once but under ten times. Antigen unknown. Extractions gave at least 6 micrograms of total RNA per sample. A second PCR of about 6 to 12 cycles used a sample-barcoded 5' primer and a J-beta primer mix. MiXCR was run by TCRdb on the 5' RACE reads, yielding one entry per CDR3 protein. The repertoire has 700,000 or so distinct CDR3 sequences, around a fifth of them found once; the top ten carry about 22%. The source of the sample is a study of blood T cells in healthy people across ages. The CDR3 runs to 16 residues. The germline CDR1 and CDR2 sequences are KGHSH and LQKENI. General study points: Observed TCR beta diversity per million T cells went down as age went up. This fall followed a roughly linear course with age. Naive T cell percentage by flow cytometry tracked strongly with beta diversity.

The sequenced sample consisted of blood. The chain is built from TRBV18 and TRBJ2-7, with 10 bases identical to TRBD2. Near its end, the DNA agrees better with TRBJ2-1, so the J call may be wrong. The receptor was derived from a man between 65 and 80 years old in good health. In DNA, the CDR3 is TGTGCCAGCTCACCAAACATAGCGGGAGGTTACAATGAGCAGTTCTTC. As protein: CASSPNIAGGYNEQFF.